This entry concerns a single TCR beta chain. The data were obtained in a study of blood T cell repertoires in COVID-19. V shed 1 base, J shed 7 bases, and the junction held 13 bases outside the gene matches. In germline, CDR1 is LGHNA, CDR2 YNFKEQ. CDR3 length: 18 amino acids. Sequencing used immunoSEQ multiplex PCR; TCRdb keeps in-frame clones, though not all of them. The sample has 390,000 or so clones, roughly 90% seen once. Sequenced material: peripheral blood. The source of this sequence is a man aged 18 to 35 with active or convalescent COVID-19. The genes are TRBV4-2 and TRBJ2-1; 10 positions agree with TRBD2. In DNA form, the CDR3 reads TGTGCCAGCAGCCAAGGGGGACCAGGGCTAGCGGGGGAAAATGAGCAGTTCTTC. Translated, it gives CASSQGGPGLAGENEQFF.